This note documents a single T cell receptor (beta chain) sequence. Its antigen is currently unknown. This CDR3 has 14 amino acids. Trimming removed 7 bases from V and 9 bases from J; junction bases left unmatched: 14. CDR1 is SNHLY and CDR2 is FYNNEI in the germline V gene. The method was immunoSEQ multiplex PCR; TCRdb's version includes in-frame clones alone and lacks a portion of them. The top ten hold about 0.45% of the sample, which has fewer than 100,000 clones, 93% seen once. This specimen belongs to a study of Tregs in tolerant kidney transplant recipients. Study findings and constraints: Few patients were studied, so findings need validation in larger groups.

The chain has TRBV2 and TRBJ2-5; 7 bases match TRBD2. The origin of this receptor is a human donor who received a combined kidney and bone marrow transplant. This sample comprised CD4+ T cells from blood, obtained before the transplant. Here the CDR3 reads CASTPDSTSTAQYF. CDR3 coding DNA: TGTGCCAGCACCCCGGATTCGACTAGCACGGCCCAGTACTTC.